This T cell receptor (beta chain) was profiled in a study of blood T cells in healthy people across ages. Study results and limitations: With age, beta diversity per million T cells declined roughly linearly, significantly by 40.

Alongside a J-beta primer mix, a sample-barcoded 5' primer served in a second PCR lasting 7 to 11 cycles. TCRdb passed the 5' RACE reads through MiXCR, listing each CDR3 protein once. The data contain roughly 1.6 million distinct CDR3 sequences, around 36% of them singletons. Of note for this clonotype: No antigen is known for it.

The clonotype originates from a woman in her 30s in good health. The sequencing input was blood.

CDR3 sequence: CASSETRPTNTGELFF. The CDR3 region has the DNA TGTGCCAGCAGTGAAACTAGACCTACGAACACCGGGGAGCTGTTTTTT. The rearrangement links TRBV2 to TRBJ2-2; tentative D call: TRBD2 (5 bases). V was pared by 2 bases and J by 0 bases, with 10 bases between. This CDR3 region has 16 residues. CDR1 is SNHLY, CDR2 FYNNEI, per germline.